The 30 T cell receptor beta chains given below trace back to one sample, sequenced in a study of T cell repertoires in cytomegalovirus infection. One entry per CDR3 protein results from TCRdb running MiXCR on the reads. The sample shows around 770,000 distinct CDR3 sequences, about 28% of them seen only once. Their specific antigens are unknown. The material was cultured CD8+ T cells from PBMCs, obtained from culture after CMV antigen stimulation. These receptors were obtained from a human donor in good health (CMV status not recorded). Some clones in this sample may be carry-over from other donors' samples.

This clonotype was seen a few times. The V and J genes are TRBV7-2 and TRBJ2-5, with 8 bases fitting TRBD2. This CDR3 has 15 amino acids. Germline CDR1 reads SGHTA; CDR2 reads FQGNSA. Trimming removed 5 bases from V and 2 bases from J; junction bases left unmatched: 7. CDR3 DNA sequence: TGTGCCAGCAGCCCGGGGGGCGGGAGGCAAGAGACCCAGTACTTC. Encoded protein: CASSPGGGRQETQYF. Combining the CDR3 with reference TRBV7-2 and TRBJ2-5 gives the whole variable domain GAGVSQSPSNKVTEKGKDVELRCDPISGHTALYWYRQSLGQGLEFLIYFQGNSAPDKSGLPSDRFSAERTGGSVSTLTIQRTQQEDSAVYLCASSPGGGRQETQYFGPGTRLLVL.

This rearrangement joins TRBV7-9 to TRBJ2-7; 9 bases align to TRBD2. V trimming: 7 bases; J trimming: 6 bases; junction bases outside the gene matches: 22. In germline, CDR1 is SEHNR, CDR2 FQNEAQ (reference sequence). This CDR3 comprises 18 residues. This chain's CDR3 is CASTYKLRTSGLGAEQYF. CDR3 DNA sequence: TGTGCCAGCACCTATAAATTGAGAACTAGCGGGCTTGGAGCCGAGCAGTACTTC.

This clonotype has just a few counts. V is TRBV4-3 and J is TRBJ2-1; 9 positions agree with TRBD2. The germline V gene encodes CDR1 LGHNA and CDR2 YSLEER. The CDR3 has 16 residues. After removal of 4 bases from V and 8 bases from J, the junction contained 12 bases not matched to a gene. The CDR3 is CASSPKAGRGGHEQFF. The CDR3 region has the DNA TGCGCCAGCAGCCCTAAGGCGGGGCGGGGGGGCCATGAGCAGTTCTTC.

The V gene is TRBV27, the J gene TRBJ2-1; 9 nucleotides match TRBD2. The CDR3 sequence is 16 residues long. The J segment lost 4 bases and the V segment lost 0 bases, leaving 4 bases of the junction unmatched. Germline lookup yields CDR1 MNHEY and CDR2 SMNVEV (reference sequence). The CDR3 loop reads CASSLSFAGGYNEQFF. The CDR3 DNA is TGTGCCAGCAGTTTATCTTTCGCGGGGGGGTACAATGAGCAGTTCTTC.

J is TRBJ2-7 and V is TRBV2; TRBD1 aligns across 7 bases. Trimming cost V 7 bases and J 5 bases; bases outside gene matches: 5. The germline gives CDR1 SNHLY, CDR2 FYNNEI. The CDR3 covers 12 residues. The CDR3, as DNA: TGTGCCAGCATAGGGGGCCTTCACGAGCAGTACTTC. Its protein product is CASIGGLHEQYF.

V is TRBV7-3 and J is TRBJ2-2; the D gene is possibly TRBD2 (6 bases). Between the trimmed V and J ends, which lost 5 bases and 4 bases, there was a span of 20 bases. In germline, CDR1 is SGHTA, CDR2 FQGTGA. The CDR3 is made up of 17 amino acids. The chain's CDR3 is CASSPIRRGAFTGELFF. The CDR3 nucleotides read TGTGCCAGCAGCCCGATAAGGCGCGGGGCGTTCACCGGGGAGCTGTTTTTT. Complete variable domain (other parts from reference TRBV7-3 and TRBJ2-2): GAGVSQTPSNKVTEKGKYVELRCDPISGHTALYWYRQSLGQGPEFLIYFQGTGAADDSGLPNDRFFAVRPEGSVSTLKIQRTERGDSAVYLCASSPIRRGAFTGELFFGEGSRLTVL.

This clonotype came up a few times. The rearrangement uses TRBV6-6 and TRBJ2-1, with 7 nucleotides matching TRBD2. The CDR3 is 18 amino acids. CDR1 MNHNY and CDR2 SVGAGI come from the germline V gene (reference sequence). The junction had 12 bases not matched to a gene; V was cut back by 0 bases and J by 4 bases. Here the CDR3 DNA reads TGTGCCAGCAGTTACTCGAGTGTGGGGACTACCCTTTACAATGAGCAGTTCTTC. It yields the protein CASSYSSVGTTLYNEQFF.

The chain links TRBV12-3 or TRBV12-4 to TRBJ1-5; 7 bases are a match to TRBD1. Trimming took 5 bases from V and 6 from J; bases not matched to a gene: 16. The CDR3 is made up of 17 amino acids. This CDR3 reads CASSQRDFGTASQPQHF. The CDR3 DNA sequence: TGTGCCAGCAGTCAACGGGATTTTGGGACAGCCTCTCAGCCCCAGCATTTT.

The chain uses TRBV7-2 and TRBJ2-1, with D perhaps matching TRBD2 (5 bases). The CDR3 covers 15 residues. CDR1 is SGHTA and CDR2 is FQGNSA in the germline V gene. Trimming cost V 4 bases and J 5 bases, with 15 bases left between them. CDR3 region: CASSSYPGLDNEQFF. The CDR3 coding sequence is TGTGCCAGCAGCTCATACCCAGGACTCGACAATGAGCAGTTCTTC.

This clonotype came up a few times. The chain combines TRBV9 with TRBJ2-1; D is perhaps TRBD2 (6 bases). Germline CDR1 is SGDLS and CDR2 is YYNGEE. CDR3 length: 16 residues. Deletions cut 2 bases from V and 0 bases from J, with 12 bases between. CDR3 residues: CASSVTSASSYNEQFF. CDR3 bases: TGTGCCAGCAGCGTGACTAGTGCTAGCTCCTACAATGAGCAGTTCTTC.

The J gene is TRBJ1-1, the V gene TRBV4-1; D is perhaps TRBD1 (5 bases). The CDR3 runs to 19 residues. V lost 2 bases to trimming and J lost 0 bases, with 22 bases between them. The V gene's germline CDR1 is MGHRA and CDR2 YSYEKL. CDR3 amino acids: CASSQRWGPGTSMNTEAFF. The CDR3 DNA follows: TGCGCCAGCAGCCAAAGGTGGGGCCCCGGGACGTCTATGAACACTGAAGCTTTCTTT.

The chain carries TRBV6-1 and TRBJ1-2; tentative D call: TRBD1 (6 bases). The CDR3 covers 14 residues. CDR1 MNHNS and CDR2 SASEGT come from the germline V gene. V lost 1 base, J lost 10 bases, and 16 bases lay in between. The CDR3 DNA sequence: TGTGCCAGCAGTGAAGGAAGAAGGGGGGATGACTACACCTTC. It encodes CASSEGRRGDDYTF.

The chain employs TRBV28 and TRBJ1-1, with 7 bases lining up with TRBD1. CDR3 length: 18 residues. Germline V gene data show CDR1 as MDHEN and CDR2 as SYDVKM. The trim removed 5 bases at V and 0 bases at J, leaving 15 bases unmatched. The chain's CDR3 is CASSTSGGRGRLNTEAFF. In DNA, the CDR3 is TGTGCCAGCAGTACTAGTGGAGGAAGGGGGCGCTTGAACACTGAAGCTTTCTTT.

This clonotype was recorded a few times. The rearrangement links TRBV7-8 to TRBJ2-5; possibly TRBD1 for D (5 bases). CDR3 length: 14 residues. CDR1 is SGHVS and CDR2 is FQNEAQ in the germline V gene. V was cut by 2 bases and J by 5 bases, with 12 bases left in between. The CDR3 reads CASSLSAGWETQYF. The CDR3 bases are TGTGCCAGCAGCTTATCCGCAGGGTGGGAGACCCAGTACTTC. The variable domain in full, completed from reference TRBV7-8 and TRBJ2-5, reads GAGVSQSPRYKVAKRGQDVALRCDPISGHVSLFWYQQALGQGPEFLTYFQNEAQLDKSGLPSDRFFAERPEGSVSTLKIQRTQQEDSAVYLCASSLSAGWETQYFGPGTRLLVL.

Written as DNA, the CDR3 is TGTGCCAGCAGCCCGACACATTTCTCGGAGACCCAGTACTTC. Translated: CASSPTHFSETQYF. The genes are TRBV7-2 and TRBJ2-5; D gene uncertain. V lost 5 bases and J lost 5, with 15 bases in between. Per the germline V gene, CDR1 is SGHTA and CDR2 is FQGNSA. This CDR3 contains 14 residues.

This clonotype has just a few counts. The chain employs TRBV4-1 and TRBJ2-1; unclear D gene. This CDR3 has 14 amino acids. The ends were cut back, 5 bases at V and 9 bases at J, with 17 bases in the middle. Germline V gives CDR1 MGHRA, CDR2 YSYEKL. The CDR3 bases are TGCGCCAGCAGCGCCCAGCATCCCCTCCGTGAGCAGTTCTTC. It yields the protein CASSAQHPLREQFF.

The chain couples TRBV9 to TRBJ1-2, with unresolved D. The germline V and J ends were trimmed by 3 bases and 5 bases, with 14 bases remaining between them. Germline V lookup: CDR1 SGDLS, CDR2 YYNGEE. This CDR3 is 14 amino acids long. The CDR3 DNA reads TGTGCCAGCAGCGCCGGGGAAGCCAGGTATGGCTACACCTTC. Protein product: CASSAGEARYGYTF.

The chain employs TRBV12-3 or TRBV12-4 and TRBJ1-1; a possible D gene is TRBD1 (6 bases). Trimming left V 4 bases short and J 7 bases short, with 10 bases between. CDR3 length: 12 residues. The CDR3 region is CASSWGADEAFF. CDR3 coding DNA: TGTGCCAGCAGTTGGGGGGCAGATGAAGCTTTCTTT.

V and J are TRBV14 and TRBJ2-2; D gene uncertain. The V and J ends lost 0 bases and 6 bases respectively, with 11 bases between them. The length of the CDR3 is 15 residues. Germline V gives CDR1 SGHDN, CDR2 FVKESK. This CDR3 reads CASSQEVALPGELFF. The CDR3 DNA follows: TGTGCCAGCAGCCAAGAAGTAGCTTTGCCCGGGGAGCTGTTTTTT.

This clonotype was picked up many times. The chain carries TRBV4-1 and TRBJ1-5, with unresolved D. Per the germline V gene, CDR1 is MGHRA and CDR2 is YSYEKL. The CDR3 extends over 15 amino acids. The V end lost 0 bases, the J end lost 2 bases, and 8 bases lay between the germline ends. CDR3 nucleotide sequence: TGCGCCAGCAGCCAAGAAATGATGGGCAATCAGCCCCAGCATTTT. Amino acids: CASSQEMMGNQPQHF.

This clonotype was counted only a few times. The V gene is TRBV24-1, the J gene TRBJ2-1, with TRBD2 identical over 7 bases. Germline CDR1 reads KGHDR; CDR2 reads SFDVKD. There are 13 residues in the CDR3. The V and J ends lost 2 bases and 7 bases, in that order; junction bases with no gene match: 1. Here the CDR3 reads CATSDSSGNEQFF. The CDR3 nucleotides are TGTGCCACCAGTGATTCTAGCGGAAATGAGCAGTTCTTC.

At least ten counts were recorded for this clonotype. V usage is TRBV12-3 or TRBV12-4 and J usage is TRBJ2-3; 8 bases fit TRBD2. V shed 5 bases, J shed 1 base, and the junction held 2 bases outside the gene matches. The CDR3 is 14 residues long. The CDR3 DNA follows: TGTGCCAGCAGTGCAGCGGGGGGCACAGATACGCAGTATTTT. As protein: CASSAAGGTDTQYF.

This clonotype appeared many times. V is TRBV6-6 and J is TRBJ2-3; D not resolved. The CDR3 is 15 amino acids. Germline lookup yields CDR1 MNHNY and CDR2 SVGAGI (reference sequence). V was pared by 8 bases and J by 2 bases, with 17 bases between. As DNA, the CDR3 is TGTGCCAGCGGAGATTCGTGGGTGGACACAGATACGCAGTATTTT. Protein: CASGDSWVDTDTQYF.

This clonotype occurred many times. The V gene is TRBV7-2, the J gene TRBJ2-1; 10 bases line up with TRBD1. This CDR3 comprises 16 residues. With V trimmed by 5 bases and J by 5 bases, 9 bases remained unmatched. Germline values: CDR1 SGHTA, CDR2 FQGNSA. The CDR3 here is CASSPGGGQGHNEQFF. The DNA for the CDR3 is TGTGCCAGCAGCCCGGGGGGGGGACAGGGGCACAATGAGCAGTTCTTC.

This clonotype was picked up a small number of times. This chain links TRBV12-3 or TRBV12-4 with TRBJ2-7; D may be TRBD2 (6 bases). This CDR3 has 13 residues. Trimming shortened V by 5 bases and J by 2 bases, and 10 bases separated the two germline ends. The CDR3 loop is CASSTSYPYEQYF. DNA of the CDR3: TGTGCCAGCAGTACTAGCTACCCCTACGAGCAGTACTTC.

This clonotype occurred a few times. The chain employs TRBV7-6 and TRBJ1-1, with 7 bases fitting TRBD1. CDR1 and CDR2 from the germline V gene are SGHVS and FNYEAQ. The CDR3 contains 14 residues. V shed 5 bases and J 6 bases; nucleotides not matched to a gene: 9. This chain's CDR3 is CASSLTGDRAEAFF. In nucleotides, the CDR3 is TGTGCCAGCAGCCTTACAGGGGATCGGGCTGAAGCTTTCTTT. Looking up the rest from reference TRBV7-6 and TRBJ1-1 gives the full variable domain: GAGVSQSPRYKVTKRGQDVALRCDPISGHVSLYWYRQALGQGPEFLTYFNYEAQQDKSGLPNDRFSAERPEGSISTLTIQRTEQRDSAMYRCASSLTGDRAEAFFGQGTRLTVV.

This clonotype was detected many times. The CDR3 region has the DNA TGTGCCAGCAGCTTAGTAGCGGGGGTTGGGGAAAAACTGTTTTTT. Translating gives CASSLVAGVGEKLFF. The chain combines TRBV7-2 with TRBJ1-4, with D possibly matching TRBD1 (5 bases). With 1 base removed from V and 8 bases from J, the gap between germline ends came to 14 bases. This CDR3 is built from 15 residues. CDR1 and CDR2 (germline): SGHTA, FQGNSA. Variable domain in full (rest from reference TRBV7-2 and TRBJ1-4): GAGVSQSPSNKVTEKGKDVELRCDPISGHTALYWYRQSLGQGLEFLIYFQGNSAPDKSGLPSDRFSAERTGGSVSTLTIQRTQQEDSAVYLCASSLVAGVGEKLFFGSGTQLSVL.

In its sample, this clonotype was seen a few times. The chain joins TRBV28 to TRBJ1-6; a possible D gene is TRBD1 (6 bases). Germline values: CDR1 MDHEN, CDR2 SYDVKM. The CDR3 has 15 residues. V lost 5 bases and J lost 7, with 15 bases in between. CDR3 DNA: TGTGCCAGCAGTCATCAGGGGCAGGGGAATTCACCCCTCCACTTT. Translated: CASSHQGQGNSPLHF.

J is TRBJ2-7 and V is TRBV20-1, with a weak D call TRBD1 (5 bases). From germline, CDR1 is DFQATT and CDR2 SNEGSKA (reference sequence). This CDR3 is built from 11 residues. V shed 5 bases and J shed 12 bases, with 17 bases lying between them. The CDR3 DNA sequence: TGCAGTGCTGGGTGGCAGGGTAAGACGTACGTC. Translated, it gives CSAGWQGKTYV.

CDR3 region: CASSYSIVSNTEAFF. CDR3 nucleotides: TGTGCCAGCAGTTACTCGATCGTCTCGAACACTGAAGCTTTCTTT. The rearrangement links TRBV6-8 to TRBJ1-1; D uncertain. The CDR3 is made up of 15 amino acids. Trimming removed 0 bases at V and 1 base at J, with 9 bases between. The germline gives CDR1 MNHGY, CDR2 SAAAGT.